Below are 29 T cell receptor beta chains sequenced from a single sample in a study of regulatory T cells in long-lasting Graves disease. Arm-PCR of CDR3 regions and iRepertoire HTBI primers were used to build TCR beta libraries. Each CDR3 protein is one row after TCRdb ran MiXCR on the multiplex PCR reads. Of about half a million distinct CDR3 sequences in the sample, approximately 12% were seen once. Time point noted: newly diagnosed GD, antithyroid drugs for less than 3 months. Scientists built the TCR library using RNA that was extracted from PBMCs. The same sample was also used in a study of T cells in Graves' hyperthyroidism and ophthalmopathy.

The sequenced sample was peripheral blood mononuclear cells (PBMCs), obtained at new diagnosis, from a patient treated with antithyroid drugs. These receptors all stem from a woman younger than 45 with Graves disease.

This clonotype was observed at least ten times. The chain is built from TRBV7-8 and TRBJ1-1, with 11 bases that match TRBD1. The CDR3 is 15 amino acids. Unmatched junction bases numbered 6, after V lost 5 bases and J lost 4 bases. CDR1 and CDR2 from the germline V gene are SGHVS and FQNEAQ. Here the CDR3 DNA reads TGTGCCAGCAGCACCCGCGGACAGGGGGCCACTGAAGCTTTCTTT. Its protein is CASSTRGQGATEAFF.

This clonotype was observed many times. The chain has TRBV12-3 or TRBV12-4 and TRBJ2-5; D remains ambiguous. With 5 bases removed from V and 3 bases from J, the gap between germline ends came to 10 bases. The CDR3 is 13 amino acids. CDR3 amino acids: CASSPDGKETQYF. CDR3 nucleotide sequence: TGTGCCAGCAGTCCCGACGGCAAAGAGACCCAGTACTTC.

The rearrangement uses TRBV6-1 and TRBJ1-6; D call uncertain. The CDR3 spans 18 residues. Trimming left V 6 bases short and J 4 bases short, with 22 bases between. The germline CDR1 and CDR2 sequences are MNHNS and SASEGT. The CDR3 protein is CASRPRSPPTDYNSPLHF. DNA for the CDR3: TGTGCCAGCAGACCCCGGTCCCCCCCGACGGATTATAATTCACCCCTCCACTTT.

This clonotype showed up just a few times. In DNA form, the CDR3 reads TGCAGCGTTGGAGGGATGAACACTGAAGCTTTCTTT. It yields the protein CSVGGMNTEAFF. The chain has TRBV29-1 and TRBJ1-1; D remains unclear. Germline V lookup: CDR1 SQVTM, CDR2 ANQGSEA. The CDR3 spans 12 residues. V lost 4 bases, J lost 0 bases, and 6 bases lay in between.

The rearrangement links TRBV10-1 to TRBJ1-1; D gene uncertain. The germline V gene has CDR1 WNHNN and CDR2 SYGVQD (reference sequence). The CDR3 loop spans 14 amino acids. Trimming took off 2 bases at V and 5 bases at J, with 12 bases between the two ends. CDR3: CASSESLDRTEAFF. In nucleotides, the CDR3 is TGCGCCAGCAGTGAGAGTCTGGATCGGACTGAAGCTTTCTTT.

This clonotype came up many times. The CDR3 nucleotides read TGTGCCAGCAGGATACCGCCGGGAGGGACCCAGTACTTC. Encoded protein: CASRIPPGGTQYF. The rearrangement uses TRBV6-2 or TRBV6-3 and TRBJ2-1; 7 bases map to TRBD2. Matching the DNA end better, TRBJ2-5 makes the J call doubtful. The CDR3 has 13 residues. CDR1 and CDR2 (germline): MNHEY, SVGEGT.

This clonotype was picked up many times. The CDR3 region has the DNA TGTGCCAGCAGTAAGGATAGCGGGATATTAGCCAAAAACATTCAGTACTTC. It translates to CASSKDSGILAKNIQYF. The chain couples TRBV12-3 or TRBV12-4 to TRBJ2-4; TRBD2 matches at 8 bases. J lost 0 bases, V lost 5 bases, and 9 bases had no gene match. This CDR3 has 17 amino acids.

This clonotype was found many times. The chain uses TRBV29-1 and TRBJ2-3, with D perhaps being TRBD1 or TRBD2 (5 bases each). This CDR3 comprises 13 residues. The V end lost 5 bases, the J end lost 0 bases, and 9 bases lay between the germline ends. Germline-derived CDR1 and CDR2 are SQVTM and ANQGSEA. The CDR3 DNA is TGCAGCGTTAGGGGACGCAGCACAGATACGCAGTATTTT. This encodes CSVRGRSTDTQYF.

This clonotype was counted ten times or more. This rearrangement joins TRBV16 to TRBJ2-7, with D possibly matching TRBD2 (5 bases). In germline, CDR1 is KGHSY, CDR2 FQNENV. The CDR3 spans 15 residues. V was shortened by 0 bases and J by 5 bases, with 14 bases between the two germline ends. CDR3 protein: CASSQSLALAHEQYF. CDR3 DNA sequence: TGTGCCAGCAGCCAATCGCTAGCTTTGGCCCACGAGCAGTACTTC.

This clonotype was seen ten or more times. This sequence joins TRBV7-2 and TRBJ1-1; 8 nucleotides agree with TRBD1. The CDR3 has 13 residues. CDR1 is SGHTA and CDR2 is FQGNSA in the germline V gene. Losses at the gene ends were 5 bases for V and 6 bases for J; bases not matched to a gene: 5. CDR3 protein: CASSHDRGSEAFF. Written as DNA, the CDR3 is TGTGCCAGCAGCCACGACAGGGGCTCTGAAGCTTTCTTT.

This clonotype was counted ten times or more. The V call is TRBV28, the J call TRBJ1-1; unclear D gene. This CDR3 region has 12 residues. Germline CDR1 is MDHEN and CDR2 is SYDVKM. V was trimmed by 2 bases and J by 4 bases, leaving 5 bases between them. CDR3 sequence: CASSLRPTEAFF. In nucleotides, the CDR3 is TGTGCCAGCAGTTTAAGACCCACTGAAGCTTTCTTT.

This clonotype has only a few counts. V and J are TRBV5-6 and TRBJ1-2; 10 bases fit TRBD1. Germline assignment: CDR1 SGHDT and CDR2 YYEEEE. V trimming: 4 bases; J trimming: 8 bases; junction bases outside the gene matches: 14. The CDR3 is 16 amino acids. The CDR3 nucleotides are TGTGCCAGCAGCGCCTACCAGGGACAGGGGCTGGGCGGCTACACCTTC. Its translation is CASSAYQGQGLGGYTF.

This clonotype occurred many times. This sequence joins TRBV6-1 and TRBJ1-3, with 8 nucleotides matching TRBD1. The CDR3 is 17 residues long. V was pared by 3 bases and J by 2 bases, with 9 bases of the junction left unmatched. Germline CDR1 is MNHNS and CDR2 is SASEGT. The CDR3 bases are TGTGCCAGCAGTGAGTTTCGGGCAGGGGGCACTGGAAACACCATATATTTT. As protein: CASSEFRAGGTGNTIYF.

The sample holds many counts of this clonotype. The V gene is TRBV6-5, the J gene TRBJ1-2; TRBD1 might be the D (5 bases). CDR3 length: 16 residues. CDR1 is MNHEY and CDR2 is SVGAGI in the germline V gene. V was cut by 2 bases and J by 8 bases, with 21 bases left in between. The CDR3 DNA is TGTGCCAGCAGTTACATGGGAGGGGTTGTTGGGAGAGGCTACACCTTC. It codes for CASSYMGGVVGRGYTF.

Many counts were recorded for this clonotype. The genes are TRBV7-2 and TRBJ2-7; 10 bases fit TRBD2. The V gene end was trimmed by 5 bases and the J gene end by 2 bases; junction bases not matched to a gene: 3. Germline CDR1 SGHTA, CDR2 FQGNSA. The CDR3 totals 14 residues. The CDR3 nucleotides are TGTGCCAGCAGCGTCAGCGGGAGGGCCTACGAGCAGTACTTC. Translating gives CASSVSGRAYEQYF. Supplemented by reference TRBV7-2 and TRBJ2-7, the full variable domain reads GAGVSQSPSNKVTEKGKDVELRCDPISGHTALYWYRQSLGQGLEFLIYFQGNSAPDKSGLPSDRFSAERTGGSVSTLTIQRTQQEDSAVYLCASSVSGRAYEQYFGPGTRLTVT.

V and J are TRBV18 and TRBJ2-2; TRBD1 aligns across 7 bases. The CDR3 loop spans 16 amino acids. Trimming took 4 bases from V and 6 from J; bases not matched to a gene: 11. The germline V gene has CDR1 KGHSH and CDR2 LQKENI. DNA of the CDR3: TGTGCCAGCTCACTTTCCCCCGGGACAGTCGCCGGGGAGCTGTTTTTT. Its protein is CASSLSPGTVAGELFF.

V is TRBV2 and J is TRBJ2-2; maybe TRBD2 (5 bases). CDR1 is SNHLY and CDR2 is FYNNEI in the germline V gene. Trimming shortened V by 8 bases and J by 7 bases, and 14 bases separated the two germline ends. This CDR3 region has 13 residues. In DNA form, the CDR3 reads TGTGCCAGCCGGGAAACCGAAAGCGGGGAGCTGTTTTTT. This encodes CASRETESGELFF.

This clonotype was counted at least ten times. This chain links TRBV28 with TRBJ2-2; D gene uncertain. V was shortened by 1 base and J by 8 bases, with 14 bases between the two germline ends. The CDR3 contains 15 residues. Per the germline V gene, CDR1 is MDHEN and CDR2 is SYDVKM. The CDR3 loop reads CASSLYRFVGGELFF. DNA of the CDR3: TGTGCCAGCAGTTTATATCGGTTCGTTGGGGGGGAGCTGTTTTTT.

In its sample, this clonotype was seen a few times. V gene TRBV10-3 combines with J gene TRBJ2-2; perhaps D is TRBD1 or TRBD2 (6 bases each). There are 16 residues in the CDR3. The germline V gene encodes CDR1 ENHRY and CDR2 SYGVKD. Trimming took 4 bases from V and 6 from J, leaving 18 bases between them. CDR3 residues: CAISVGGQGPAGELFF. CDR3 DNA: TGTGCCATCAGTGTAGGGGGGCAAGGGCCGGCCGGGGAGCTGTTTTTT.

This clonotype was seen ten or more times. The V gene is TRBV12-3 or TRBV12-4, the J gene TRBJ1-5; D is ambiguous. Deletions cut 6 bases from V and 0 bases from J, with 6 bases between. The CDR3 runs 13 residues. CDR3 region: CASRADSNQPQHF. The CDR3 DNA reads TGTGCCAGCAGGGCGGATAGCAATCAGCCCCAGCATTTT.

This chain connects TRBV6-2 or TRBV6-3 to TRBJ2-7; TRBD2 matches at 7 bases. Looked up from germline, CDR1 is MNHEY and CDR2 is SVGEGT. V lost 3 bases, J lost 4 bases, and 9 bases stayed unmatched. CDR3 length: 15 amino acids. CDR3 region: CASSYRGEGQYEQYF. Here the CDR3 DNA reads TGTGCCAGCAGTTATCGGGGGGAGGGCCAGTACGAGCAGTACTTC.

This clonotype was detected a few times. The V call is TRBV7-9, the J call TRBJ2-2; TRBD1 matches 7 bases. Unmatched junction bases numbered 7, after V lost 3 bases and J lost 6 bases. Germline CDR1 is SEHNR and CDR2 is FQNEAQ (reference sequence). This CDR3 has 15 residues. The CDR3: CASSFLDRFAGELFF. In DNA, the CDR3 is TGTGCCAGCAGCTTCTTGGACAGGTTCGCCGGGGAGCTGTTTTTT.

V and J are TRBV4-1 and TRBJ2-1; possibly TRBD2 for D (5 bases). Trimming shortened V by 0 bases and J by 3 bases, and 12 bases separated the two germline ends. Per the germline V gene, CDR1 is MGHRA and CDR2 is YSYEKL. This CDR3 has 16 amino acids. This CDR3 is CASSQDMTGDYNEQFF. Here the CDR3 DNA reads TGCGCCAGCAGCCAAGACATGACCGGGGACTACAATGAGCAGTTCTTC.

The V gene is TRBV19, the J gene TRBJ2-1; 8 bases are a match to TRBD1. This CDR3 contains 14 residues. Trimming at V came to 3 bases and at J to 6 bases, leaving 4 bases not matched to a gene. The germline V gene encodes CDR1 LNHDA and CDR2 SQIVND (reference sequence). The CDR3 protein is CASSIQGASNEQFF. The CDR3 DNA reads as TGTGCCAGTAGTATCCAGGGGGCGTCCAATGAGCAGTTCTTC.

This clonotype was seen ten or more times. CDR3 nucleotides: TGCAGTGAGGGCAGGGGGCTGACTGAAGCTTTCTTT. Amino acids: CSEGRGLTEAFF. J is TRBJ1-1 and V is TRBV20-1; 8 bases are a match to TRBD1. V shed 7 bases, J shed 5 bases, and the junction held 6 bases outside the gene matches. The CDR3 totals 12 residues. Germline V gene lookup returns CDR1 DFQATT and CDR2 SNEGSKA (reference sequence).

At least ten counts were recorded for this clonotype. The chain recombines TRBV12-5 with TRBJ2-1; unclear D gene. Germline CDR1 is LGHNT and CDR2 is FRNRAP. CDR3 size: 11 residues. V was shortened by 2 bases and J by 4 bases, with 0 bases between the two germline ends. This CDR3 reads CASGLYNEQFF. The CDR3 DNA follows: TGTGCTAGTGGTTTGTACAATGAGCAGTTCTTC.

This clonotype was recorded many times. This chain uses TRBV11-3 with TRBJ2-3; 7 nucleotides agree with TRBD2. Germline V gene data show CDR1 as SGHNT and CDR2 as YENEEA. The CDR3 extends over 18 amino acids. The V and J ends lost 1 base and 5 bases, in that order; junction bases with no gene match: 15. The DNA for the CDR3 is TGTGCCAGCAGCTTAGTATGGGAAGCGGCTCAGCGGGGAGATACGCAGTATTTT. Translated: CASSLVWEAAQRGDTQYF.

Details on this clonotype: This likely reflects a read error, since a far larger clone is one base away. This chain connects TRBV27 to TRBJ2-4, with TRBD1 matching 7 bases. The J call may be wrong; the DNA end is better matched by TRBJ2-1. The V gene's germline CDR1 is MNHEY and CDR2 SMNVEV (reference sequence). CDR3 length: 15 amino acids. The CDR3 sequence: CASINAPGQMDEQFF. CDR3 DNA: TGTGCCAGCATCAATGCTCCGGGACAGATGGATGAGCAGTTCTTC.

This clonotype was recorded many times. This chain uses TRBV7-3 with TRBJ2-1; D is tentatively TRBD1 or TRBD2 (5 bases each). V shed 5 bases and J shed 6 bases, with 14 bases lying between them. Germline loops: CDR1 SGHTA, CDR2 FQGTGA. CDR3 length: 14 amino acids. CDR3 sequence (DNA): TGTGCCAGCAGCGTGGGACCCCAGTCCAATGAGCAGTTCTTC. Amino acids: CASSVGPQSNEQFF.